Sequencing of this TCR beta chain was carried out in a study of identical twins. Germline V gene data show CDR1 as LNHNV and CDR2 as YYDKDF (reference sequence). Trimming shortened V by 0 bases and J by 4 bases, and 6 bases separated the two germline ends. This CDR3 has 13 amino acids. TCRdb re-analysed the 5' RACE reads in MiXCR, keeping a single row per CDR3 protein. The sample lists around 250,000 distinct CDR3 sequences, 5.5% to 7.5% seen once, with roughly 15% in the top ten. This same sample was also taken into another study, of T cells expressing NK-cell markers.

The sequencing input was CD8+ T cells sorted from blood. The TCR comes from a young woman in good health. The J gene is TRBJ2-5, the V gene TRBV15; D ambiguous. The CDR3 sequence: CATSRDHAETQYF. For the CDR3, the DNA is TGTGCCACCAGCAGAGATCACGCAGAGACCCAGTACTTC.